A single sample is the source of the 22 T cell receptor beta chains below, sequenced in a study of shared clonotypes between healthy human individuals. TCRdb's table, derived via immunoSEQ multiplex PCR, lists solely in-frame clones and lacks some. The sample records some 300,000 clones, 70% to 75% being singletons. Specimen: memory CD4+ T cells sorted from blood. As for subset: CD45RA-negative fraction. These receptors were taken from a man aged 25 to 40 in good health.

V gene TRBV7-3 combines with J gene TRBJ2-2; 7 bases agree with TRBD2. The CDR3 length is 15 residues. Trimming removed 2 bases from V and 1 base from J; junction bases left unmatched: 1. The germline V gene encodes CDR1 SGHTA and CDR2 FQGTGA. The CDR3 bases are TGTGCCAGCAGCTTAGGCGGGAGGAACACCGGGGAGCTGTTTTTT. Translated: CASSLGGRNTGELFF.

The V gene is TRBV10-3, the J gene TRBJ2-7; 15 bases are a match to TRBD2. The CDR3 contains 13 residues. CDR1 is ENHRY, CDR2 SYGVKD, per germline. The ends lost 10 bases at V and 7 bases at J; junction bases unmatched: 5. CDR3 sequence (DNA): TGTGCCACCGGACTAGCGGGAGGGGAAGAGCAGTACTTC. This sequence encodes CATGLAGGEEQYF.

Concerning this clone: The same CDR3 can be traced to other DNA sequences in this sample. The chain has TRBV19 and TRBJ2-6; D gene unclear. Germline CDR1 LNHDA, CDR2 SQIVND (reference sequence). CDR3 length: 14 residues. The V end was cut by 3 bases, the J end by 1 base, with 4 bases between. In DNA form, the CDR3 reads TGTGCCAGTAGTATGGGGTCTGGGGCCAACGTCCTGACTTTC. Translation gives CASSMGSGANVLTF. Based on the CDR3 plus reference TRBV19 and TRBJ2-6, the full variable domain is DGGITQSPKYLFRKEGQNVTLSCEQNLNHDAMYWYRQDPGQGLRLIYYSQIVNDFQKGDIAEGYSVSREKKESFPLTVTSAQKNPTAFYLCASSMGSGANVLTFGAGSRLTVL.

The chain links TRBV15 to TRBJ1-2; D remains ambiguous. In germline, CDR1 is LNHNV, CDR2 YYDKDF (reference sequence). There are 12 residues in the CDR3. V lost 9 bases to trimming and J lost 4 bases, with 12 bases between them. The CDR3 region is CATADGIYGYTF. The DNA for the CDR3 is TGTGCCACTGCGGACGGAATCTATGGCTACACCTTC.

The CDR3 nucleotides read TGTGCCAGCACCCCCAGGGATGGCTATGGCTACACCTTC. As protein: CASTPRDGYGYTF. This sequence joins TRBV6-6 and TRBJ1-2; D may be TRBD1 (5 bases). V was clipped by 7 bases and J by 4 bases, with 13 bases between them. The CDR3 extends over 13 amino acids. CDR1 MNHNY and CDR2 SVGAGI come from the germline V gene (reference sequence).

This sequence joins TRBV10-2 and TRBJ1-5; 9 bases are shared with TRBD1. Germline CDR1 is WSHSY and CDR2 is SAAADI. The V and J ends lost 2 bases and 6 bases, in that order; junction bases with no gene match: 8. The length of the CDR3 is 16 residues. The CDR3 loop reads CASSEGGQGPLQPQHF. The CDR3 bases are TGCGCCAGCAGTGAGGGGGGACAGGGACCCCTTCAGCCCCAGCATTTT.

This clone was observed at least ten times. V gene TRBV5-5 combines with J gene TRBJ1-2; 7 nucleotides line up with TRBD1. The V and J ends lost 7 bases and 3 bases, in that order; junction bases with no gene match: 9. CDR3 size: 14 residues. Germline lookup yields CDR1 SGHKS and CDR2 YYEKEE (reference sequence). The CDR3 loop reads CASARGQGDYGYTF. The CDR3 DNA follows: TGTGCCAGCGCACGTGGGCAGGGGGACTATGGCTACACCTTC.

This clone was seen only once. This chain links TRBV27 with TRBJ2-5, with 10 bases aligning to TRBD2. V dropped 5 bases and J dropped 5; count of bases not matched to a gene: 5. The germline V gene encodes CDR1 MNHEY and CDR2 SMNVEV (reference sequence). The CDR3 spans 14 residues. The CDR3, as DNA: TGTGCCAGCAGTCCGGGACTAGCGTGGGAGACCCAGTACTTC. Translation gives CASSPGLAWETQYF.

The V gene is TRBV2, the J gene TRBJ2-2; 9 nucleotides match TRBD1. Unmatched junction bases numbered 6, after V lost 5 bases and J lost 5 bases. The CDR3 spans 15 residues. CDR1 and CDR2 from the germline V gene are SNHLY and FYNNEI. The CDR3 sequence is CASSRTGVRTGELFF. In nucleotides, the CDR3 is TGTGCCAGCAGTCGGACAGGGGTTAGGACCGGGGAGCTGTTTTTT.

The rearrangement uses TRBV9 and TRBJ1-1, with 7 bases fitting TRBD1. The CDR3 has 14 amino acids. V gave up 0 bases and J gave up 3 bases; unmatched junction bases: 2. Germline V gene lookup returns CDR1 SGDLS and CDR2 YYNGEE. CDR3 in DNA: TGTGCCAGCAGCGTAGCGACAGGGTACACTGAAGCTTTCTTT. As protein: CASSVATGYTEAFF.

This clone was detected only once. The J gene is TRBJ2-7, the V gene TRBV2; D is undetermined. CDR1 and CDR2 (germline): SNHLY, FYNNEI. CDR3 length equals 14 residues. Deletions cut 4 bases from V and 3 bases from J, with 13 bases between. CDR3 sequence (DNA): TGTGCCAGCAGTGGAGTACGCGGATACTACGAGCAGTACTTC. The encoded protein is CASSGVRGYYEQYF.

V and J are TRBV27 and TRBJ2-7; 11 positions agree with TRBD2. The germline V gene encodes CDR1 MNHEY and CDR2 SMNVEV (reference sequence). The J segment lost 6 bases and the V segment lost 4 bases, leaving 11 bases of the junction unmatched. The CDR3 contains 16 residues. The CDR3 reads CASSWGSGRASFEQYF. CDR3 in DNA: TGTGCCAGCAGTTGGGGTAGCGGGAGGGCCTCGTTCGAGCAGTACTTC.

This chain connects TRBV19 to TRBJ2-7; TRBD1 matches 7 bases. The CDR3 is made up of 11 amino acids. Germline lookup yields CDR1 LNHDA and CDR2 SQIVND (reference sequence). Trimming took 10 bases from V and 4 from J; bases not matched to a gene: 4. The CDR3 DNA sequence: TGTGCCACCTCAGGGGGTTACGAGCAGTACTTC. Its protein product is CATSGGYEQYF.

For this clone: Other DNA sequences in the same sample also yield this CDR3. This sequence joins TRBV19 and TRBJ2-3; 10 nucleotides align to TRBD1. The V segment lost 6 bases and the J segment 3 bases; nucleotides outside the gene matches: 0. CDR1 and CDR2 from the germline V gene are LNHDA and SQIVND (reference sequence). The CDR3 has 13 residues. The chain's CDR3 is CASRDRGTDTQYF. CDR3 nucleotides: TGTGCCAGTAGGGACAGGGGGACAGATACGCAGTATTTT.

The CDR3 reads CASSLGVNRGPSDEQYF. CDR3 bases: TGTGCCAGCAGCTTAGGGGTCAACCGGGGCCCTAGCGACGAGCAGTACTTC. The chain employs TRBV7-2 and TRBJ2-7; maybe TRBD2 (6 bases). Germline V gene data show CDR1 as SGHTA and CDR2 as FQGNSA. This CDR3 is built from 17 residues. Trimming pared 1 base from V and 5 bases from J, leaving 21 bases between.

V usage is TRBV11-3 and J usage is TRBJ2-1, with 7 bases lining up with TRBD1. V was pared by 4 bases and J by 6 bases, with 9 bases of the junction left unmatched. There are 15 residues in the CDR3. Per germline, CDR1 SGHNT and CDR2 YENEEA. In nucleotides, the CDR3 is TGTGCCAGCAGCTACAGGACAGGACCCGGCAATGAGCAGTTCTTC. Translating gives CASSYRTGPGNEQFF.

The genes are TRBV5-4 and TRBJ2-3; either TRBD1 or TRBD2 may supply D (5 bases each). The CDR3 runs 17 residues. V was shortened by 3 bases and J by 1 base, with 18 bases between the two germline ends. Germline CDR1 reads SGHNT; CDR2 reads YYREEE (reference sequence). CDR3 sequence reads: CASSSGRAPVGTDTQYF. The CDR3 coding sequence is TGTGCCAGCAGCTCGGGACGGGCACCAGTCGGCACAGATACGCAGTATTTT. The variable domain in full, completed from reference TRBV5-4 and TRBJ2-3, reads ETGVTQSPTHLIKTRGQQVTLRCSSQSGHNTVSWYQQALGQGPQFIFQYYREEENGRGNFPPRFSGLQFPNYSSELNVNALELDDSALYLCASSSGRAPVGTDTQYFGPGTRLTVL.

The chain combines TRBV7-2 with TRBJ1-5, with D perhaps matching TRBD1 (6 bases). The V gene's germline CDR1 is SGHTA and CDR2 FQGNSA. The CDR3 contains 14 residues. Trimming removed 0 bases at V and 7 bases at J, with 10 bases between. CDR3 nucleotides: TGTGCCAGCAGCTTAGCCGGGGGCTGGCAGCCCCAGCATTTT. The encoded protein is CASSLAGGWQPQHF.

The chain has TRBV19 and TRBJ1-2, with TRBD1 matching over 8 bases. Germline V gene sequence: CDR1 LNHDA, CDR2 SQIVND (reference sequence). This CDR3 comprises 14 residues. After removal of 7 bases from V and 5 bases from J, the junction contained 9 bases not matched to a gene. The DNA for the CDR3 is TGTGCCAGTAAGGACAGGGTAACATCTTATGGCTACACCTTC. Translation gives CASKDRVTSYGYTF. Complete variable domain (other parts from reference TRBV19 and TRBJ1-2): DGGITQSPKYLFRKEGQNVTLSCEQNLNHDAMYWYRQDPGQGLRLIYYSQIVNDFQKGDIAEGYSVSREKKESFPLTVTSAQKNPTAFYLCASKDRVTSYGYTFGSGTRLTVV.

V usage is TRBV10-3 and J usage is TRBJ1-1, with D possibly matching TRBD1 (6 bases). The CDR3 consists of 14 residues. Germline V gene data show CDR1 as ENHRY and CDR2 as SYGVKD. Trimming left V 3 bases short and J 3 bases short, with 11 bases between. The CDR3 region has the DNA TGTGCCATCAGTGACTCGGGGGGCTACACTGAAGCTTTCTTT. Its translation is CAISDSGGYTEAFF.

This chain connects TRBV15 to TRBJ2-7; TRBD1 is a possible D gene (6 bases). Trimming stripped 0 bases from V and 5 bases from J, with 20 bases between. The CDR3 runs to 17 residues. Per germline, CDR1 LNHNV and CDR2 YYDKDF (reference sequence). The CDR3 loop is CATSRDYSSTGEDEQYF. The CDR3 nucleotides read TGTGCCACCAGCAGAGATTACTCTTCGACAGGCGAGGACGAGCAGTACTTC.

This clone was seen more than once but under ten times. The chain joins TRBV19 to TRBJ2-1; D could derive from TRBD1 or TRBD2 (5 bases each). V lost 4 bases, J lost 5 bases, and 18 bases lay in between. Germline V gene sequence: CDR1 LNHDA, CDR2 SQIVND (reference sequence). The CDR3 sequence is 16 residues long. CDR3 loop: CASSRKPSGGDNEQFF. In nucleotides, the CDR3 is TGTGCCAGTAGTAGAAAACCGTCTGGGGGTGACAATGAGCAGTTCTTC.